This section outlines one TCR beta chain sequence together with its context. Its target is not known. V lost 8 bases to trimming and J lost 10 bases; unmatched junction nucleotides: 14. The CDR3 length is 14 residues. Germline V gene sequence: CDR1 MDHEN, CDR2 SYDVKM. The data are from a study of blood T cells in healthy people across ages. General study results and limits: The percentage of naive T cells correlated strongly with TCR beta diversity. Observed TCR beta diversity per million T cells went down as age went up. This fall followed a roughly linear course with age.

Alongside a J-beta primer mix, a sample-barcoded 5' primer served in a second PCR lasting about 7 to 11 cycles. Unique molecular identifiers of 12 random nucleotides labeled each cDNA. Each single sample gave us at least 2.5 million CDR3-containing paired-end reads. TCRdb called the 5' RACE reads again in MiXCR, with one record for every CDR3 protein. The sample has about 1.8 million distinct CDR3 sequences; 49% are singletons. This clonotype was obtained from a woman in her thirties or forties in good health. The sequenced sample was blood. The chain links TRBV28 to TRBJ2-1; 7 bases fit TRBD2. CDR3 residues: CASRIRGLNPEQFF. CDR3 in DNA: TGTGCCAGCCGTATCCGGGGACTAAACCCGGAGCAGTTCTTC.